Below, 25 T cell receptor beta chains from the same sample are listed, as sequenced in a study of T cell changes during pregnancy in multiple sclerosis. The protocol was immunoSEQ multiplex PCR, while the TCRdb copy is restricted to in-frame clones and leaves out a portion. There are under 50,000 clones in the sample; about nine tenths occur only once, and under 30% lies in the top ten. The sample here was CD8+ T cells from peripheral blood mononuclear cells, taken before pregnancy. The receptors here all came from a female donor with multiple sclerosis, enrolled in a pregnancy study.

The rearrangement uses TRBV2 and TRBJ2-3; tentatively, D is TRBD2 (6 bases). CDR1 and CDR2 from the germline V gene are SNHLY and FYNNEI. Between the trimmed V and J ends, which lost 7 bases and 2 bases, there was a span of 16 bases. The length of the CDR3 is 15 residues. The CDR3 region has the DNA TGTGCCAGCAAGGAGACGCGGGGCTCCACAGATACGCAGTATTTT. Translation: CASKETRGSTDTQYF. Together with reference TRBV2 and TRBJ2-3, the CDR3 gives the full variable domain: EPEVTQTPSHQVTQMGQEVILRCVPISNHLYFYWYRQILGQKVEFLVSFYNNEISEKSEIFDDQFSVERPDGSNFTLKIRSTKLEDSAMYFCASKETRGSTDTQYFGPGTRLTVL.

The J gene is TRBJ1-6, the V gene TRBV27; D is undetermined. V lost 7 bases and J lost 7, with 17 bases in between. Looked up from germline, CDR1 is MNHEY and CDR2 is SMNVEV (reference sequence). This CDR3 region has 15 residues. CDR3 sequence (DNA): TGTGCCAGCACCCCAGTCGACAACCTCAATTCACCCCTCCACTTT. Encoded protein: CASTPVDNLNSPLHF.

The gene calls are TRBV27 and TRBJ1-6; 11 bases align to TRBD1. The CDR3 runs 17 residues. With 4 bases clipped from V and 7 bases from J, the junction kept 9 bases outside the gene matches. Germline CDR1 is MNHEY and CDR2 is SMNVEV (reference sequence). CDR3 in amino acids: CASSSGQGALRNSPLHF. CDR3 DNA sequence: TGTGCCAGCAGTTCCGGACAGGGGGCGCTTCGGAATTCACCCCTCCACTTT.

This chain joins TRBV4-2 and TRBJ1-4, with TRBD1 matching over 8 bases. This CDR3 has 14 residues. Losses at the gene ends were 4 bases for V and 7 bases for J; bases not matched to a gene: 5. Germline V gene lookup returns CDR1 LGHNA and CDR2 YNFKEQ. In DNA, the CDR3 is TGTGCCAGCAGCCTGAAACAGGGGGGTGAAAAACTGTTTTTT. Its protein product is CASSLKQGGEKLFF.

This clone showed up just once. This chain links TRBV4-1 with TRBJ2-3; the match to TRBD1 covers 9 bases. This CDR3 has 16 residues. Germline CDR1 is MGHRA and CDR2 is YSYEKL. V was clipped by 3 bases and J by 2 bases; unmatched bases: 6. The CDR3 region has the DNA TGCGCCAGCAGCCAGCCGGGACAGGGCGACACAGATACGCAGTATTTT. This sequence encodes CASSQPGQGDTDTQYF.

The gene calls are TRBV27 and TRBJ2-1; D ambiguous. Germline CDR1 MNHEY, CDR2 SMNVEV (reference sequence). V lost 3 bases and J lost 5, with 8 bases in between. CDR3 length equals 13 residues. The CDR3 nucleotides read TGTGCCAGCAGTTTCCTACCTCACAATGAGCAGTTCTTC. Its translation: CASSFLPHNEQFF.

The V call is TRBV27, the J call TRBJ2-1; 8 positions agree with TRBD2. Unmatched junction bases numbered 10, after V lost 6 bases and J lost 0 bases. CDR3 length: 17 residues. CDR1 and CDR2 (germline): MNHEY, SMNVEV (reference sequence). The CDR3 region has the DNA TGTGCCAGCAGCCTACCCACGGCGGGAGGCTCCTACAATGAGCAGTTCTTC. Protein sequence: CASSLPTAGGSYNEQFF.

The rearrangement links TRBV7-3 to TRBJ2-7; the D gene is possibly TRBD2 (5 bases). There are 14 residues in the CDR3. Germline loops: CDR1 SGHTA, CDR2 FQGTGA. V lost 6 bases and J lost 3, with 15 bases in between. CDR3 loop: CASSPGGLSYEQYF. The CDR3 DNA sequence: TGTGCCAGCAGTCCCGGCGGGTTGAGCTACGAGCAGTACTTC.

This sequence joins TRBV23-1 and TRBJ1-1, with 7 positions matching TRBD1. TRBV23-1 is placed among ORFs of uncertain function. V gave up 1 base and J gave up 3 bases; unmatched junction bases: 26. The CDR3 has 22 residues. The CDR3 protein is CASSQCRIEDRPNPGGHTEAFF. The CDR3 nucleotides read TGCGCCAGCAGTCAATGCCGGATCGAGGACAGGCCCAACCCTGGGGGACACACTGAAGCTTTCTTT.

The chain uses TRBV28 and TRBJ1-4; D perhaps matches TRBD1 (6 bases). Germline assignment: CDR1 MDHEN and CDR2 SYDVKM. The V end was cut by 4 bases, the J end by 6 bases, with 12 bases between. The length of the CDR3 is 14 residues. CDR3 sequence reads: CASSSRDTYEKLFF. CDR3 DNA sequence: TGTGCCAGCAGTTCACGGGACACATATGAAAAACTGTTTTTT.

The chain has TRBV7-6 and TRBJ2-3; 11 nucleotides line up with TRBD2. The CDR3 extends over 15 amino acids. Germline V gene data show CDR1 as SGHVS and CDR2 as FNYEAQ. The ends lost 5 bases at V and 4 bases at J; junction bases unmatched: 5. The CDR3 sequence is CASSVLAGVPDTQYF. The CDR3 bases are TGTGCCAGCAGCGTACTAGCGGGAGTGCCAGATACGCAGTATTTT.

The chain combines TRBV5-6 with TRBJ1-2; unclear D gene. Germline V gene data show CDR1 as SGHDT and CDR2 as YYEEEE. V lost 4 bases and J lost 4, with 14 bases in between. The CDR3 runs to 14 residues. The CDR3 coding sequence is TGTGCCAGCAGCCGCTGGGGAGTCGCCTATGGCTACACCTTC. Residues: CASSRWGVAYGYTF.

V usage is TRBV27 and J usage is TRBJ1-1; D is ambiguous. The CDR3 sequence is 13 residues long. Germline CDR1 MNHEY, CDR2 SMNVEV (reference sequence). Between the trimmed V and J ends, which lost 1 base and 4 bases, there was a span of 7 bases. CDR3 residues: CASSLFEGTEAFF. The CDR3 DNA is TGTGCCAGCAGTTTATTTGAGGGCACTGAAGCTTTCTTT.

This rearrangement joins TRBV9 to TRBJ2-7; TRBD2 is a possible D gene (6 bases). V dropped 0 bases and J dropped 0 bases, with 10 bases sitting between them. The germline gives CDR1 SGDLS, CDR2 YYNGEE. The CDR3 sequence is 15 residues long. For the CDR3, the DNA is TGTGCCAGCAGCGTAGCGGGTAGCGGCTCCTACGAGCAGTACTTC. Amino acids: CASSVAGSGSYEQYF.

In DNA, the CDR3 is TGTGCCAGCAGTTTATGGGACAGGGCGGGCGAGCAGTACTTC. Translating it yields CASSLWDRAGEQYF. The V call is TRBV27, the J call TRBJ2-7, with 9 bases matching TRBD1. This CDR3 is built from 14 residues. The germline V gene encodes CDR1 MNHEY and CDR2 SMNVEV (reference sequence). Losses at the gene ends were 1 base for V and 6 bases for J; bases not matched to a gene: 4.

This sequence joins TRBV27 and TRBJ1-2; 7 bases align to TRBD1. The CDR3 runs to 13 residues. The J segment lost 8 bases and the V segment lost 8 bases, leaving 11 bases of the junction unmatched. Germline V gives CDR1 MNHEY, CDR2 SMNVEV (reference sequence). This CDR3 reads CASRGQVLGGYTF. The CDR3 region has the DNA TGTGCCAGCCGCGGACAGGTATTAGGAGGCTACACCTTC.

The rearrangement links TRBV4-1 to TRBJ1-1; no definite D call. Germline V gives CDR1 MGHRA, CDR2 YSYEKL. This CDR3 has 13 residues. Trimming stripped 1 base from V and 8 bases from J, with 11 bases between. The CDR3 here is CASSQGGPLEAFF. CDR3 nucleotide sequence: TGCGCCAGCAGCCAAGGAGGCCCTTTGGAAGCTTTCTTT.

The chain uses TRBV2 and TRBJ2-3, with 7 bases fitting TRBD2. The CDR3 runs to 15 residues. Per the germline V gene, CDR1 is SNHLY and CDR2 is FYNNEI. V lost 5 bases to trimming and J lost 2 bases; unmatched junction nucleotides: 7. The CDR3 sequence is CASSSGTTYTDTQYF. The CDR3 region has the DNA TGTGCCAGCAGTTCCGGGACTACCTACACAGATACGCAGTATTTT.

The chain combines TRBV7-3 with TRBJ1-1; a weak D match, TRBD1 (6 bases). Germline V CDR1 and CDR2: SGHTA, FQGTGA. Trimming took off 5 bases at V and 4 bases at J, with 11 bases between the two ends. The CDR3 runs to 13 residues. The CDR3 spells CASSKGRGTEAFF. The CDR3 DNA follows: TGTGCCAGCAGCAAGGGCAGGGGCACTGAAGCTTTCTTT.

The gene calls are TRBV27 and TRBJ2-7, with D hard to call. From germline, CDR1 is MNHEY and CDR2 SMNVEV (reference sequence). The CDR3 is 13 amino acids. V shed 6 bases and J shed 5 bases, with 14 bases lying between them. In DNA form, the CDR3 reads TGTGCCAGCAGCGCAGGCTACCCAGACGAGCAGTACTTC. Protein sequence: CASSAGYPDEQYF.

The chain has TRBV7-9 and TRBJ2-3, with TRBD2 matching 12 bases. The germline V gene encodes CDR1 SEHNR and CDR2 FQNEAQ (reference sequence). This CDR3 has 17 residues. J lost 2 bases, V lost 4 bases, and 7 bases had no gene match. CDR3 sequence: CASSSRLAGAFTDTQYF. CDR3 coding DNA: TGTGCCAGCAGCTCCCGACTAGCGGGGGCCTTCACAGATACGCAGTATTTT.

The chain combines TRBV27 with TRBJ2-7, with 9 bases identical to TRBD1. Trimming took 6 bases from V and 7 from J; bases not matched to a gene: 10. CDR1 and CDR2 (germline): MNHEY, SMNVEV (reference sequence). There are 14 residues in the CDR3. The CDR3 DNA reads as TGTGCCAGCAGGGACAGGGGTGGAAAAGAGGAGCAGTACTTC. Its translation: CASRDRGGKEEQYF.

This chain joins TRBV28 and TRBJ1-5; 8 nucleotides line up with TRBD1. V lost 5 bases to trimming and J lost 7 bases; unmatched junction nucleotides: 10. Per germline, CDR1 MDHEN and CDR2 SYDVKM. The CDR3 is 15 amino acids. CDR3 DNA sequence: TGTGCCAGCAGTACGCCAGGACAGGGAAGACAGCCCCAGCATTTT. It codes for CASSTPGQGRQPQHF.

The V call is TRBV28, the J call TRBJ2-1; 8 nucleotides align to TRBD2. This CDR3 has 12 residues. CDR1 and CDR2 (germline): MDHEN, SYDVKM. V trimming: 3 bases; J trimming: 10 bases; junction bases outside the gene matches: 2. CDR3 bases: TGTGCCAGCAGTTTCGGGGGGGCCGAGCAGTTCTTC. Protein sequence: CASSFGGAEQFF.

This chain connects TRBV4-1 to TRBJ1-5; 7 positions agree with TRBD1. The CDR3 is 15 amino acids. The germline gives CDR1 MGHRA, CDR2 YSYEKL. The J segment lost 3 bases and the V segment lost 4 bases, leaving 6 bases of the junction unmatched. The CDR3 sequence is CASSLHDRVNQPQHF. CDR3 DNA: TGCGCCAGCAGCCTGCACGACAGGGTCAATCAGCCCCAGCATTTT.